This T cell receptor (beta chain) was recorded in a study of T-cell memory formation after mild COVID-19. The CDR3 runs to 14 residues. Per germline, CDR1 LGHNA and CDR2 YNFKEQ. Between the trimmed V and J ends, which lost 3 bases and 3 bases, there was a span of 11 bases. TCRdb re-analysed the 5' RACE reads in MiXCR, keeping a single row per CDR3 protein. The table lists approximately 340,000 distinct CDR3 sequences, 15% to 20% of them singletons. The clonotype originates from a man aged 18 to 30 who had mild COVID-19 (a few samples of this study predate the infection). Cell type and time point are not known. The rearrangement links TRBV4-2 to TRBJ2-5; perhaps TRBD1 as D (5 bases). The sequenced sample was PBMCs or a T cell subset sorted from them (not recorded which). CDR3 DNA sequence: TGTGCCAGCAGCCACAGGGATATTGAAGAGACCCAGTACTTC. Amino acids: CASSHRDIEETQYF.